This record looks at one TCR beta chain sequence and its context. This clone was seen many times. The antigen it binds to is not known. It has no much larger one-base neighbor in the sample; base qualities were not kept. From the germline V gene, CDR1 is SGDLS and CDR2 is YYNGEE. Deletion took 3 bases off V and 0 bases off J, with a span of 10 bases between the germline ends. Counted from cysteine to phenylalanine, this CDR3 has 15 amino acids. Just CDR3 DNA is preserved here, 45 bases in frame from base 1. This record comes from a study of shared clonotypes between healthy human individuals (dated by TCRdb to about 2020). Regarding the complete study: A couple of women and a few men aged 18 to 49 years were included in the cohort. Each donor's leukapheresis produced roughly between roughly 0.9 and 8.9 billion PBMCs. The study deeply sequenced blood TCR repertoires of five healthy adults to estimate repertoire size and the extent of clonotype sharing between individuals. To increase sequencing depth and limit assay-specific biases, different laboratories used diverse techniques to prepare libraries and sequence TCR repertoires. For each donor, CD4 naive and CD4 memory were each given three plates, CD8 naive was given two plates, and CD8 memory was given one plate. The full study reports these points: Clonotypes shared by all four sorted-subset donors showed higher generation probabilities than non-shared clonotypes. Based on pairwise subsampling, the degree of clonotype sharing among donors was expected to be affected by sequencing depth. Naive subsets generally had larger estimated clonotype richness than memory subsets. Sampling was limited to blood, and TCR repertoires in tissue likely differ from TCR repertoires in blood. Incomplete sequencing was indicated by rarefaction of sorted-subset datasets, despite the large sequencing depth. When a handful of donors were compared, the shared fraction of clonotypes was roughly 5% for naive CD4, about 4% for naive CD8, roughly 2.5% for memory CD4, and about 0.36% for memory CD8. The genetic and exposure-history diversity represented was limited by the small number of donors.

The donors were healthy, HIV-negative adults with no recently reported acute infections or vaccinations. Every donor was a Caucasian adult residing in Nashville, Tennessee, USA. Magnetic negative selection was used to enrich CD4+ T cells, after which naive cells were positively selected on CD45RA and the negative fraction became the memory subset. Blood was obtained by leukapheresis, after which PBMCs were separated by Ficoll-Histopaque density gradient centrifugation and cryopreserved in liquid nitrogen vapor phase. Purity and quantity of every magnetically sorted T cell population were checked by analytical flow cytometry. From each sorted fraction, genomic DNA was isolated and quantified by UV absorbance on a Nanodrop 2000c. Using the deep immunoSEQ assay, multiplex PCR amplified TCR CDR3 regions from genomic DNA. Extracted genomic DNA from each cell subset was distributed evenly across all wells of several immunoSEQ 96-well plates, and each plate was treated as a replicate. Each replicate PCR for sorted subsets received approximately 200 ng genomic DNA, equal to roughly 33,000 T cell genomes. Purified libraries were quantified with a Qubit 3.0 fluorometer, sized on a Bioanalyzer 2100, and re-quantified with the KAPA Library Quantification kit. Every immunoSEQ 96-well plate was sequenced on a dedicated single-read 150-cycle Illumina NextSeq 550 flow cell. On the authors' methods: Because the immunoSEQ output included only junctional sequences and no quality scores, the filtering could not be the same as the filtering used for full-length reads. Sequences were annotated with PyIR, a Python wrapper for IgBLAST v1.9, using IMGT germline references to assign V/J genes and CDR3. Any read was removed if the V/J assignment was weak (E-value above 1e-6), the CDR3 was missing, or the read contained stop codons, out-of-frame junctions, or ambiguous translated residues. V3J clonotypes were defined as sequences sharing the same inferred V gene, J gene, and CDR3 amino acid sequence. Percentage overlap between repertoires was calculated by dividing the number of shared unique clonotypes by the size of the smaller repertoire. Repertoire richness was assessed with RTK rarefaction, the Chao1 estimator, and Recon v2.1 estimates of unobserved clonotypes. Generation probabilities were computed with OLGA for all TCRbeta clonotypes obtained by the gDNA method from several donors. Not all clones reach the TCRdb copy of this immuneACCESS table, which keeps in-frame sequences only. Checked studies attribute under half of the gap to unresolved V genes and leave the rest unexplained. The DNA gave D and trimming, while V, J and clone size come from that table. For this sample there are approximately 980,000 clones; less than 85% appear just once. Of the sample, about 1.5% falls within the top ten clones.

Recombination joined TRBV9 with TRBJ1-3, with TRBD1 as a weak D call on 5 bases. The origin of this receptor is a man aged 18 to 30 in good health. The sequencing sample was made of memory CD4+ T cells sorted from blood. The cell subset or site label on this specimen signifies: CD45RA-negative fraction. The CDR3 protein is CASSALRDSGNTIYF. The DNA sequence is as follows: TGTGCCAGCAGCGCCCTCAGGGACTCTGGAAACACCATATATTTT.